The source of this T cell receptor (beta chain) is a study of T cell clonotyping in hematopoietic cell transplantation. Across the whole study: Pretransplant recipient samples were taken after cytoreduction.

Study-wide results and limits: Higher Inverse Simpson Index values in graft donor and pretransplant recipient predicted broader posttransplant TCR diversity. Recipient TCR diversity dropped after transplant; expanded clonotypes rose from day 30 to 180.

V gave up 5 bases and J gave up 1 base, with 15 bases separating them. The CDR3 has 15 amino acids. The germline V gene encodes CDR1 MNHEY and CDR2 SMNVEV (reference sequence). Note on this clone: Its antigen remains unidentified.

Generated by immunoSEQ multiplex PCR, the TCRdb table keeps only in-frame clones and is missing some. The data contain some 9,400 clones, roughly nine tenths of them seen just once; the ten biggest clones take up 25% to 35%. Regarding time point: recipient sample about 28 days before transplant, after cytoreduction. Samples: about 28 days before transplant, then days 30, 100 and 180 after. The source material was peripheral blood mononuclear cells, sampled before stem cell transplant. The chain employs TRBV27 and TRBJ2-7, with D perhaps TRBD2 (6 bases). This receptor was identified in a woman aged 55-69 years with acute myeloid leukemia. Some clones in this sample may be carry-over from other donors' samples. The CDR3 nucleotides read TGTGCCAGCAGTCCTAGTGGGGGGTATTCCTACGAGCAGTACTTC. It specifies CASSPSGGYSYEQYF.